This note documents a single T cell receptor beta chain sequence. The entry originates in a study of blood T cell repertoires in COVID-19. Study summary: COVID-19 samples from acute and convalescent phases originated in the United States, Italy and Spain. Sample material is recorded as cDNA or gDNA derived from T cells, B-cell-depleted T cells, or PBMCs.

As processed by the authors: Reference gene primer amplification yielded estimated nucleated cell counts. The method was immunoSEQ multiplex PCR; TCRdb's version includes in-frame clones alone and lacks a portion of them. V and J calls and clone size are those listed in that table; D and trimming were worked out from the DNA. The sample includes over 60,000 clones, 80% seen only once; the top ten take 9% to 10%. V lost 7 bases and J lost 2; bases outside the gene matches: 2. The CDR3 spans 11 residues. CDR1 and CDR2 (germline): SQVTM, ANQGSEA. The TCR originated in a human donor in a cohort sampled during active COVID-19. Specimen: peripheral blood. The chain couples TRBV29-1 to TRBJ2-7, with 7 bases identical to TRBD1. Here the CDR3 DNA reads TGCAGCGGCACAGGGGCCTACGAGCAGTACTTC. Its protein is CSGTGAYEQYF.